The text below deals with one T cell receptor beta chain. This entry belongs to a study of blood T cell repertoires in COVID-19. TCRdb keeps only in-frame clones here, not all; method: immunoSEQ multiplex PCR. The sample has over 200,000 clones; approximately 89% are singletons. The CDR3 is 16 residues long. After removal of 3 bases from V and 2 bases from J, the junction contained 10 bases not matched to a gene. Sequences were obtained from PBMCs or T cells enriched from blood (not recorded which). The clonotype originates from a woman in her 30s who had been exposed to COVID-19. The chain employs TRBV23-1 and TRBJ2-7; 7 bases agree with TRBD1. TRBV23-1 is reported as an ORF; its role is uncertain. CDR3 sequence reads: CASSHPTGDIAYEQYF. The CDR3 DNA reads TGCGCCAGCAGTCATCCTACAGGGGACATCGCCTACGAGCAGTACTTC.